This TCR beta chain was sequenced during a study of blood T cell repertoires in COVID-19. Turning to the study itself: Nucleic acid was either cDNA or gDNA, and it came from T cells, B-cell-depleted T cells, or PBMCs.

CDR1 and CDR2 (germline): MNHEY, SMNVEV (reference sequence). Trimming cost V 0 bases and J 4 bases, with 15 bases left between them. The CDR3 runs to 16 residues. Using immunoSEQ multiplex PCR, the repertoire was profiled, and TCRdb retains in-frame clones only, with some absent. This table holds about 15,000 clones, around nine tenths found once. The sequenced material came from peripheral blood. This TCR was recovered from a human donor in a cohort sampled during active COVID-19. The chain has TRBV27 and TRBJ1-2, with a tentative D call TRBD1 (6 bases). The CDR3 loop reads CASSLSLQGSGYGYTF. The CDR3 bases are TGTGCCAGCAGTTTATCGCTACAGGGTTCTGGCTATGGCTACACCTTC.